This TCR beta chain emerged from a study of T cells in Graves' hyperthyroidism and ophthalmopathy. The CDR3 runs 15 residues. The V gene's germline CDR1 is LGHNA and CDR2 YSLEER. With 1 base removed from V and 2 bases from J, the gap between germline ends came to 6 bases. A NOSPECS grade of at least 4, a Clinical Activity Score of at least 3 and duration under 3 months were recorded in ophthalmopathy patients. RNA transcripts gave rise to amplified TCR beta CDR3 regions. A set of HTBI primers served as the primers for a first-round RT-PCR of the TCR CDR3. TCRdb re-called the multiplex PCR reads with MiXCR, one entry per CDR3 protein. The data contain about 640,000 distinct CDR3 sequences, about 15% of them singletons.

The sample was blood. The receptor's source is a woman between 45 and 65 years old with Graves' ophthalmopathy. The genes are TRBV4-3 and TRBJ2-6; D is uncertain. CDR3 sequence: CASSQVGAGANVLTF. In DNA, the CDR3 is TGCGCCAGCAGCCAAGTTGGCGCTGGGGCCAACGTCCTGACTTTC.